A selection of T cell receptor beta chains follows, all from one sample in a study of blood T cell repertoires in COVID-19. The table came from immunoSEQ multiplex PCR; TCRdb's copy has only in-frame clones and leaves some out. Of hundreds of thousands of clones in the sample, approximately 89% were seen once. Sequences were obtained from peripheral blood. These receptors originate from a woman younger than 35 who had recovered from COVID-19. The CDR3 runs from the conserved cysteine through the conserved F or W. Each record gives: clone size, D gene, V gene, J gene, CDR3 protein, CDR3 DNA. The D gene is left open where the match is weak. Only part of the rows carry a size: once, few, many, or a class if the clone is expanded.

.	.	TRBV10-1	TRBJ2-2	CASSDTGELFF	TGCGCCAGCTCGGACACCGGGGAGCTGTTTTTT
.	TRBD1	TRBV7-6	TRBJ2-5	CASRHRDRGPPDQETQYF	TGTGCCAGCAGGCACCGGGACAGGGGGCCCCCAGACCAAGAGACCCAGTACTTC
.	TRBD1	TRBV4-1	TRBJ1-2	CASSQENRGYGYTF	TGCGCCAGCAGCCAAGAAAACAGGGGATATGGCTACACCTTC
.	.	TRBV14	TRBJ2-3	CASSQEYGLITDTQYF	TGTGCCAGCAGCCAAGAGTATGGACTAATCACAGATACGCAGTATTTT
.	.	TRBV4-3	TRBJ1-6	CASSQEAVNSPLHF	TGCGCCAGCAGCCAAGAAGCGGTTAACTCACCCCTCCACTTT
.	TRBD1	TRBV11-2	TRBJ1-2	CASSLSRRGPYYGYTF	TGTGCCAGCAGCTTAAGTAGGAGGGGGCCGTACTATGGCTACACCTTC
.	TRBD1	TRBV5-6	TRBJ2-1	CASSLKTGGRYNEQFF	TGTGCCAGCAGCTTGAAGACAGGGGGGCGGTACAATGAGCAGTTCTTC
.	TRBD1	TRBV13	TRBJ1-6	CASSSLGQGQSPLHF	TGTGCCAGCAGCTCCCTCGGACAGGGGCAATCACCCCTCCACTTT
.	.	TRBV7-9	TRBJ1-2	CASSLGRRQGRYGYTF	TGTGCCAGCAGCTTAGGCCGGCGCCAGGGGCGGTATGGCTACACCTTC
.	TRBD1	TRBV6-2/TRBV6-3	TRBJ1-2	CASSYDRVYGYTF	TGTGCCAGCAGTTACGACAGGGTCTATGGCTACACCTTC
.	TRBD1	TRBV7-2	TRBJ1-4	CASSYRDRVITNEKLFF	TGTGCCAGCAGTTACCGGGACAGGGTGATAACTAATGAAAAACTGTTTTTT
once	.	TRBV9	TRBJ2-6	CASSITDSSGANVLTF	TGTGCCAGCAGCATCACGGACAGCTCTGGGGCCAACGTCCTGACTTTC
.	TRBD2	TRBV2	TRBJ2-3	CASSVTSGMNTQYF	TGTGCCAGCAGTGTCACTAGCGGGATGAATACGCAGTATTTT
.	.	TRBV7-8	TRBJ2-3	CASSLTGYRTDTQYF	TGTGCCAGCAGCTTAACGGGATATAGGACAGATACGCAGTATTTT
.	.	TRBV19	TRBJ2-1	CASSIGWGAGYNEQFF	TGTGCCAGTAGTATTGGATGGGGAGCTGGCTACAATGAGCAGTTCTTC
.	TRBD1	TRBV5-6	TRBJ2-5	CASSFGTGVGETQYF	TGTGCCAGCAGCTTCGGGACAGGGGTTGGGGAGACCCAGTACTTC
.	.	TRBV5-6	TRBJ1-2	CASSLSSFYGYTF	TGTGCCAGCAGCTTGTCTTCGTTCTATGGCTACACCTTC
.	.	TRBV7-9	TRBJ1-4	CASSLVPGYSTNEKLFF	TGTGCCAGCAGCTTAGTTCCGGGGTACTCAACTAATGAAAAACTGTTTTTT